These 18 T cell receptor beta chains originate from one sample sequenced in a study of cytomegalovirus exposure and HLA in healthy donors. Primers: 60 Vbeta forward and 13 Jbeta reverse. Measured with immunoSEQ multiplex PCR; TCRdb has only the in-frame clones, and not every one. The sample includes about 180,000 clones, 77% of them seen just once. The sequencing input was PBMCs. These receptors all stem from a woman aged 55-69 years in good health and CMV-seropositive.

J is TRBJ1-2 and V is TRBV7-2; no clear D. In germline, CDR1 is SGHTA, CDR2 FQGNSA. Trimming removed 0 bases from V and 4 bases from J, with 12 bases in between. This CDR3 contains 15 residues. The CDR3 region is CASSLAGGRGYGYTF. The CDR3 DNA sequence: TGTGCCAGCAGCTTAGCCGGAGGGCGGGGCTATGGCTACACCTTC.

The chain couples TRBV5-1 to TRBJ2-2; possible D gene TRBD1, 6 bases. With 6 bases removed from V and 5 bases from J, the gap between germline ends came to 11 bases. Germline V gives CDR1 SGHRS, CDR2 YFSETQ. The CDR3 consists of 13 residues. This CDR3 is CASTAGETGELFF. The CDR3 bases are TGCGCCAGCACGGCAGGGGAAACCGGGGAGCTGTTTTTT.

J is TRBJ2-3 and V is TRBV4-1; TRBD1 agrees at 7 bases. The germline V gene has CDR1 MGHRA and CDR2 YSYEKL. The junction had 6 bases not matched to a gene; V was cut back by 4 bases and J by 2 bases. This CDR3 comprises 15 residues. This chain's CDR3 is CASSRKQGSTDTQYF. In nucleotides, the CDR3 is TGCGCCAGCAGCCGCAAACAGGGGTCCACAGATACGCAGTATTTT.

The CDR3 spells CASSEVGNGYTF. Written as DNA, the CDR3 is TGTGCCAGCAGTGAAGTCGGGAATGGCTACACCTTC. This chain joins TRBV6-1 and TRBJ1-2; D is ambiguous. This CDR3 region has 12 residues. With 1 base removed from V and 6 bases from J, the gap between germline ends came to 6 bases. Germline V gives CDR1 MNHNS, CDR2 SASEGT.

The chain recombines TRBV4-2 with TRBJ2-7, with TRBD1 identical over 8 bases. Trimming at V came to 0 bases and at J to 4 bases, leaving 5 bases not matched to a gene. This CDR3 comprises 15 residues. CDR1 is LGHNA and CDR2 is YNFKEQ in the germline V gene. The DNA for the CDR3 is TGTGCCAGCAGCCAAGATGAAGGACAGGGTTACGAGCAGTACTTC. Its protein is CASSQDEGQGYEQYF.

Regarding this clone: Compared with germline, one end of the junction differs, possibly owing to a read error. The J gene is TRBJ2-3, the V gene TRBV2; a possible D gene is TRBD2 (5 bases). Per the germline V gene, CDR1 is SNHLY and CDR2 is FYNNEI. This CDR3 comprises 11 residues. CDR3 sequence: CASSNWESPDF. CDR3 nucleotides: TGTGCCAGCAGTAACTGGGAGAGCCCCGATTTT.

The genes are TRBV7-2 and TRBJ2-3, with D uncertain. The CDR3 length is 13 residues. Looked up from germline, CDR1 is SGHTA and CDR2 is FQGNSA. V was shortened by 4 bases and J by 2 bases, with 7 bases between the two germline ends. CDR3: CASSSRVTDTQYF. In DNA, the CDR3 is TGTGCCAGCAGCTCCCGGGTCACAGATACGCAGTATTTT.

The CDR3 nucleotides read TGCGCCAGCAGTGTTGAGGCAGCTGCAACTAATGAAAAACTGTTTTTT. As protein: CASSVEAAATNEKLFF. The chain has TRBV10-1 and TRBJ1-4; D not certain. Germline-derived CDR1 and CDR2 are WNHNN and SYGVQD (reference sequence). The CDR3 covers 16 residues. V lost 4 bases to trimming and J lost 0 bases, with 12 bases between them.

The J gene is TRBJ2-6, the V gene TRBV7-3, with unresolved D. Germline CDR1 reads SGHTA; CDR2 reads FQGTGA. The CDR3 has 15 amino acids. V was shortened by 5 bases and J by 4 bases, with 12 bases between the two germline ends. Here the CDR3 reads CASSLTGGGANVLTF. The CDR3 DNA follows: TGTGCCAGCAGCCTTACGGGTGGCGGGGCCAACGTCCTGACTTTC. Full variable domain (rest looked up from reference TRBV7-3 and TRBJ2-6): GAGVSQTPSNKVTEKGKYVELRCDPISGHTALYWYRQSLGQGPEFLIYFQGTGAADDSGLPNDRFFAVRPEGSVSTLKIQRTERGDSAVYLCASSLTGGGANVLTFGAGSRLTVL.

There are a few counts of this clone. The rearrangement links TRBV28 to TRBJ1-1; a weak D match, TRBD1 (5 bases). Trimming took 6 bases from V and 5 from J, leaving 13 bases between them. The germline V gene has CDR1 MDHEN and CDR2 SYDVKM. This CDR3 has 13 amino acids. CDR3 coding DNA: TGTGCCAGCAGCCCGGCAGGGAGGACTGAAGCTTTCTTT. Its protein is CASSPAGRTEAFF.

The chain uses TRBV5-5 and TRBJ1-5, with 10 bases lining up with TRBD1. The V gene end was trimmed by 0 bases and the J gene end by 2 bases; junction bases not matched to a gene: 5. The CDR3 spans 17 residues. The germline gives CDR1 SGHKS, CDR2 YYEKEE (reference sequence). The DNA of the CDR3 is TGTGCCAGCAGCTTGGTTACCGGGACAGGGGGCAATCAGCCCCAGCATTTT. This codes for CASSLVTGTGGNQPQHF.

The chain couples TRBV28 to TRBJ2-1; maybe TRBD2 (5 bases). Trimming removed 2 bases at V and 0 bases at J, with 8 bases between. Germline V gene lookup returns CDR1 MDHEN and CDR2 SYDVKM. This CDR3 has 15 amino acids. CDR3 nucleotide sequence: TGTGCCAGCAGTTTAAGGGAGAGCTCCTACAATGAGCAGTTCTTC. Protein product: CASSLRESSYNEQFF.

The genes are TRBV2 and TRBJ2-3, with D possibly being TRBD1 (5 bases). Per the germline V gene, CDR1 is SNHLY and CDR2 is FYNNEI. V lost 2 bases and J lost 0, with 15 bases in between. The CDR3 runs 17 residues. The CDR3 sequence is CASSESRVLSSTDTQYF. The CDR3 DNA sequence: TGTGCCAGCAGTGAAAGCAGGGTTCTATCTAGCACAGATACGCAGTATTTT.

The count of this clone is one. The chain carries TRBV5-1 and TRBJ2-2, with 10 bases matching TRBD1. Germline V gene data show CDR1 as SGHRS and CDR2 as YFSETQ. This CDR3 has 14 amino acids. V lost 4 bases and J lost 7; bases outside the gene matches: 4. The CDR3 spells CASSPGQGHGELFF. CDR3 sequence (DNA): TGCGCCAGCAGCCCGGGACAGGGGCACGGGGAGCTGTTTTTT.

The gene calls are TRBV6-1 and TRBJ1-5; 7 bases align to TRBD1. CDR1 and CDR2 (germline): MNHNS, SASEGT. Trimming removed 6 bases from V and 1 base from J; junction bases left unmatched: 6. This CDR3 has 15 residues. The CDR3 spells CASSDRVQSNQPQHF. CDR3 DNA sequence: TGTGCCAGCAGCGACAGGGTACAAAGCAATCAGCCCCAGCATTTT.

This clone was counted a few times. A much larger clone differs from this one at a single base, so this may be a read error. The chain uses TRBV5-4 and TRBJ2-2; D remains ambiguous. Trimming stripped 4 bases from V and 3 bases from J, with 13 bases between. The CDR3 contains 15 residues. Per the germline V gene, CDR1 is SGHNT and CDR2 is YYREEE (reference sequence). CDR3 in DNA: TGTGCCAGCAGCCCCACTCCGGGTTACACCGGGGAGCTGTTTTTT. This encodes CASSPTPGYTGELFF.

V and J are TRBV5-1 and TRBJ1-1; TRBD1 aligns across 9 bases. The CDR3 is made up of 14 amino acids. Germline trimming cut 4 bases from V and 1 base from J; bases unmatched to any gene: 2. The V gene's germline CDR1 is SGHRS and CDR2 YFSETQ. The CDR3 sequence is CASSGTGWNTEAFF. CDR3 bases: TGCGCCAGCAGCGGGACAGGGTGGAACACTGAAGCTTTCTTT.

CDR3: CASSFTQIRRYTF. The CDR3 DNA follows: TGTGCCAGCAGTTTCACACAGATTAGACGCTACACCTTC. The V gene is TRBV28, the J gene TRBJ1-2; D remains ambiguous. CDR1 is MDHEN, CDR2 SYDVKM, per germline. Trimming pared 3 bases from V and 9 bases from J, leaving 14 bases between. This CDR3 is 13 amino acids long.